These 19 T cell receptor beta chains share one sample of origin, sequenced in a study of blood T cell repertoires in COVID-19. Clones were sequenced by immunoSEQ multiplex PCR, and TCRdb holds only the in-frame ones, with some missing. The data contain approximately 70,000 clones, approximately 80% of them singletons. The specimen was peripheral blood. The receptors stem from an older man with active or convalescent COVID-19.

The genes are TRBV30 and TRBJ2-7; TRBD2 matches 7 bases. The length of the CDR3 is 11 residues. Trimming cost V 5 bases and J 5 bases; bases outside gene matches: 3. Looked up from germline, CDR1 is GTSNPN and CDR2 is SVGIG (reference sequence). CDR3 sequence reads: CAWGGGDEQYF. The CDR3, as DNA: TGTGCCTGGGGGGGAGGGGACGAGCAGTACTTC.

The chain combines TRBV6-6 with TRBJ2-5, with 11 bases that match TRBD2. After removal of 6 bases from V and 4 bases from J, the junction contained 22 bases not matched to a gene. CDR3 length: 20 amino acids. The germline CDR1 and CDR2 sequences are MNHNY and SVGAGI (reference sequence). CDR3 bases: TGTGCCAGCAGCTCCAACAGGGGGGGAAGTAGCGGGAGGGCCGGAGAGACCCAGTACTTC. It specifies CASSSNRGGSSGRAGETQYF.

The chain employs TRBV6-1 and TRBJ1-2; TRBD1 agrees at 7 bases. Germline trimming cut 2 bases from V and 4 bases from J; bases unmatched to any gene: 10. The germline V gene has CDR1 MNHNS and CDR2 SASEGT. The CDR3 is made up of 16 amino acids. The CDR3 coding sequence is TGTGCCAGCAGTGAATTGACAGGGTGGTCTGGCTATGGCTACACCTTC. Its protein is CASSELTGWSGYGYTF.

This sequence joins TRBV7-2 and TRBJ1-4; D might be TRBD1 (5 bases). V gave up 1 base and J gave up 8 bases, with 8 bases separating them. The CDR3 has 13 residues. Per germline, CDR1 SGHTA and CDR2 FQGNSA. CDR3 residues: CASSLVRGEKLFF. CDR3 nucleotide sequence: TGTGCCAGCAGCTTAGTCCGGGGGGAAAAACTGTTTTTT.

V and J are TRBV3-1 (or the pseudogene TRBV3-2) and TRBJ2-7; possibly TRBD2 for D (5 bases). V shed 1 base and J shed 7 bases, with 14 bases lying between them. Germline V gives CDR1 LGHDT, CDR2 YNNKEL (reference sequence). This CDR3 contains 14 residues. The CDR3 here is CASSQGPPTGEQYF. The CDR3 DNA reads TGTGCCAGCAGCCAAGGGCCTCCCACGGGGGAGCAGTACTTC.

The chain couples TRBV30 to TRBJ2-7; 11 nucleotides agree with TRBD2. The CDR3 covers 13 residues. In germline, CDR1 is GTSNPN, CDR2 SVGIG (reference sequence). V was clipped by 5 bases and J by 10 bases; unmatched bases: 10. In DNA form, the CDR3 reads TGTGCCTGGGCCGGGACTAGCGGCCATCAACAGTACTTC. Protein: CAWAGTSGHQQYF.

The chain recombines TRBV10-3 with TRBJ2-3; 7 nucleotides align to TRBD2. CDR3 length equals 14 residues. The junction had 12 bases not matched to a gene; V was cut back by 11 bases and J by 4 bases. Germline V gives CDR1 ENHRY, CDR2 SYGVKD. CDR3 loop: CASKRGQYADTQYF. DNA of the CDR3: TGTGCCTCCAAGCGGGGTCAGTACGCAGATACGCAGTATTTT.

The chain carries TRBV3-1 (or the pseudogene TRBV3-2) and TRBJ1-2; D perhaps matches TRBD1 (5 bases). Per the germline V gene, CDR1 is LGHDT and CDR2 is YNNKEL (reference sequence). Trimming cost V 2 bases and J 8 bases, with 9 bases left between them. The CDR3 consists of 12 residues. The CDR3 DNA reads as TGTGCCAGCAGCCAAAGGACACTAGGCTACACCTTC. This sequence encodes CASSQRTLGYTF.

This clone was seen a few times. The chain is built from TRBV7-9 and TRBJ1-2; 7 bases are a match to TRBD1. Germline trimming cut 1 base from V and 6 bases from J; bases unmatched to any gene: 5. From germline, CDR1 is SEHNR and CDR2 FQNEAQ (reference sequence). This CDR3 has 14 residues. Here the CDR3 DNA reads TGTGCCAGCAGCTTAGGGACAGGAAAGGATGGCTACACCTTC. It encodes CASSLGTGKDGYTF.

This clone was counted a single time. The rearrangement links TRBV5-6 to TRBJ1-5, with unresolved D. The CDR3 consists of 15 residues. Germline CDR1 SGHDT, CDR2 YYEEEE. Trimming took 4 bases from V and 4 from J, leaving 15 bases between them. In nucleotides, the CDR3 is TGTGCCAGCAGCCTGGTAACGTCGAGAAATCAGCCCCAGCATTTT. Protein sequence: CASSLVTSRNQPQHF.

This chain links TRBV6-2 or TRBV6-3 with TRBJ1-1; D unclear. V gave up 0 bases and J gave up 7 bases, with 9 bases separating them. The CDR3 runs to 13 residues. Germline V CDR1 and CDR2: MNHEY, SVGEGT. The CDR3 is CASSYSTGFEAFF. For the CDR3, the DNA is TGTGCCAGCAGTTACTCGACCGGGTTTGAAGCTTTCTTT.

V gene TRBV6-5 combines with J gene TRBJ1-1; D may be TRBD1 (5 bases). V was cut by 2 bases and J by 4 bases, with 14 bases left in between. Germline-derived CDR1 and CDR2 are MNHEY and SVGAGI. The CDR3 sequence is 15 residues long. CDR3 protein: CASSYRRAGGTEAFF. Written as DNA, the CDR3 is TGTGCCAGCAGTTACCGACGGGCGGGGGGCACTGAAGCTTTCTTT.

The chain employs TRBV5-1 and TRBJ1-1; no firm D call. Trimming left V 4 bases short and J 1 base short, with 11 bases between. The CDR3 is 14 amino acids. Germline V gives CDR1 SGHRS, CDR2 YFSETQ. CDR3 in amino acids: CASSPAGGNTEAFF. For the CDR3, the DNA is TGCGCCAGCAGCCCCGCGGGCGGGAACACTGAAGCTTTCTTT.

There are a few counts of this clone. Written as DNA, the CDR3 is TGCGCCAGCAGCCAAGTGAGCTACGGGGGACAGCCCCAGCATTTT. Translation gives CASSQVSYGGQPQHF. The J gene is TRBJ1-5, the V gene TRBV4-1; a weak D match, TRBD1 (5 bases). Germline V gene data show CDR1 as MGHRA and CDR2 as YSYEKL. Between the trimmed V and J ends, which lost 1 base and 7 bases, there was a span of 14 bases. The CDR3 is 15 amino acids.

V is TRBV7-9 and J is TRBJ1-5; the D is unclear. The V and J ends lost 11 bases and 0 bases respectively, with 11 bases between them. The length of the CDR3 is 13 residues. Germline V lookup: CDR1 SEHNR, CDR2 FQNEAQ (reference sequence). This chain's CDR3 is CASTHGSNQPQHF. The CDR3 coding sequence is TGTGCCTCTACCCACGGTAGCAATCAGCCCCAGCATTTT. Together with reference TRBV7-9 and TRBJ1-5, the CDR3 gives the full variable domain: DTGVSQNPRHKITKRGQNVTFRCDPISEHNRLYWYRQTLGQGPEFLTYFQNEAQLEKSRLLSDRFSAERPKGSFSTLEIQRTEQGDSAMYLCASTHGSNQPQHFGDGTRLSIL.

CDR3 region: CASSSRTAEETQYF. Written as DNA, the CDR3 is TGTGCCAGCAGTTCCCGAACAGCGGAGGAGACCCAGTACTTC. This sequence joins TRBV28 and TRBJ2-5; a possible D gene is TRBD2 (5 bases). The germline gives CDR1 MDHEN, CDR2 SYDVKM. This CDR3 has 14 amino acids. Trimming took 4 bases from V and 5 from J, leaving 14 bases between them.

The chain joins TRBV4-1 to TRBJ1-1, with unresolved D. The germline V gene encodes CDR1 MGHRA and CDR2 YSYEKL. The CDR3 is made up of 16 amino acids. V was cut by 0 bases and J by 2 bases, with 13 bases left in between. The chain's CDR3 is CASSQDLRSSNTEAFF. The CDR3, as DNA: TGCGCCAGCAGCCAAGATCTTCGGAGTTCTAACACTGAAGCTTTCTTT.

This chain connects TRBV6-1 to TRBJ2-7, with 11 bases matching TRBD1. V lost 4 bases, J lost 3 bases, and 17 bases stayed unmatched. This CDR3 contains 19 residues. Germline V gene sequence: CDR1 MNHNS, CDR2 SASEGT. CDR3 in amino acids: CASSGYVWTGTGGFYEQYF. The CDR3 region has the DNA TGTGCCAGCAGTGGTTATGTTTGGACGGGGACAGGGGGATTCTACGAGCAGTACTTC.

The chain employs TRBV2 and TRBJ1-2, with 9 bases aligning to TRBD1. The CDR3 is 14 amino acids. Germline CDR1 SNHLY, CDR2 FYNNEI. J lost 7 bases, V lost 2 bases, and 5 bases had no gene match. CDR3 nucleotides: TGTGCCAGCAGTGAACGACAGGGGGTCGGTGGCTACACCTTC. It specifies CASSERQGVGGYTF.